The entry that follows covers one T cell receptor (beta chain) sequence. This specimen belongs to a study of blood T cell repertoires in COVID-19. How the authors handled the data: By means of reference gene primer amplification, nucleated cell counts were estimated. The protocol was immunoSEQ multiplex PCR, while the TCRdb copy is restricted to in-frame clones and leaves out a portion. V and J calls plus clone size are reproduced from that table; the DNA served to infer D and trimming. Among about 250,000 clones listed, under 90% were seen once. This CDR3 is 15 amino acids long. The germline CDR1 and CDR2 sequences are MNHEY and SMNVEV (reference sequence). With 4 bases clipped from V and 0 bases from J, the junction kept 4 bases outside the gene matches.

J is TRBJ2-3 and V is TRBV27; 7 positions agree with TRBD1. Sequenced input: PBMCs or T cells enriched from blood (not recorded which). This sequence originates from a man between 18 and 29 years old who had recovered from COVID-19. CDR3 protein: CASSSDRVSTDTQYF. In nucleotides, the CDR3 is TGTGCCAGCAGTTCAGACAGGGTTAGCACAGATACGCAGTATTTT.